This T cell receptor beta chain was captured in a study of T cells in Graves' hyperthyroidism and ophthalmopathy. Regarding the study as a whole: By a 13 V-J model, ophthalmopathy was set apart from stable hyperthyroidism.

Many counts were recorded for this clonotype. What it binds is not known. RNA transcripts provided the source from which TCR beta CDR3 regions were amplified. HTBI primers drove first-round RT-PCR of the TCR CDR3. MiXCR was run by TCRdb on the multiplex PCR reads, yielding one entry per CDR3 protein. This sample has about 410,000 distinct CDR3 sequences, with roughly 15% found just once. The CDR3 covers 16 residues. The ends were cut back, 3 bases at V and 0 bases at J, with 10 bases in the middle. Per the germline V gene, CDR1 is SGHRS and CDR2 is YFSETQ. Material for sequencing was blood. The sequence was collected from a man between 18 and 29 years old with Graves' ophthalmopathy. The chain links TRBV5-1 to TRBJ1-6; maybe TRBD1 (5 bases). For the CDR3, the DNA is TGCGCCAGCAGCTCAGGGATTAGCTCCTATAATTCACCCCTCCACTTT. Protein product: CASSSGISSYNSPLHF. Full variable domain (rest looked up from reference TRBV5-1 and TRBJ1-6): KAGVTQTPRYLIKTRGQQVTLSCSPISGHRSVSWYQQTPGQGLQFLFEYFSETQRNKGNFPGRFSGRQFSNSRSEMNVSTLELGDSALYLCASSSGISSYNSPLHFGNGTRLTVT.